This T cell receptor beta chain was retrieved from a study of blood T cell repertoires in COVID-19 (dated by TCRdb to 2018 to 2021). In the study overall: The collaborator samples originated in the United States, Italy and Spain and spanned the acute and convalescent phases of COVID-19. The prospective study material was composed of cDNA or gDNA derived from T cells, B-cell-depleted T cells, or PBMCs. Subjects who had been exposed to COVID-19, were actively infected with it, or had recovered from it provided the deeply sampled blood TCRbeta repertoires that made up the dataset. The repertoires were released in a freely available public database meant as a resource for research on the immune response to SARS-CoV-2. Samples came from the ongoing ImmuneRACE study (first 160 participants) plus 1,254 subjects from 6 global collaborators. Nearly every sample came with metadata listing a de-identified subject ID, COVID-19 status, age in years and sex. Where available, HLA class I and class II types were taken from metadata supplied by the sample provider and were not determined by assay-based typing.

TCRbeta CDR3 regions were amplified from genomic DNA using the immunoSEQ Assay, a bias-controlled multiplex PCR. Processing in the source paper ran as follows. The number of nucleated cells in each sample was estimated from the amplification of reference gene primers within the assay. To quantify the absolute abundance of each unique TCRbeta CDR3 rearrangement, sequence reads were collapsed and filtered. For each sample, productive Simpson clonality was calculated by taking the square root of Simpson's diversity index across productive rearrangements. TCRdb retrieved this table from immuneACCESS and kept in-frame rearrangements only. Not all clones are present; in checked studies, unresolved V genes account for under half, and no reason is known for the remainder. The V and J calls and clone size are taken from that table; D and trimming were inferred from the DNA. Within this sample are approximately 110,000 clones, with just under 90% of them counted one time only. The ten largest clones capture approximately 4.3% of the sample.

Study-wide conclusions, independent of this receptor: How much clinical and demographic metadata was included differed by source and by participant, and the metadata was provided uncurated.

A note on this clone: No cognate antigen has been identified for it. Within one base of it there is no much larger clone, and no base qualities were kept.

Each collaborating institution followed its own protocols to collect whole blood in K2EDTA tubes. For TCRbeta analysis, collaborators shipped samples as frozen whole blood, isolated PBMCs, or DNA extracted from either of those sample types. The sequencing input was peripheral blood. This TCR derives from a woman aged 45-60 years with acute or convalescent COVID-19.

The CDR3 reads CASSQSLAGVKRNEQYF. The DNA sequence reads TGTGCCAGCAGCCAGTCCCTCGCGGGGGTCAAAAGGAACGAGCAGTACTTC. The chain joins TRBV3-1 (or the pseudogene TRBV3-2) to TRBJ2-7; TRBD2 agrees with 7 junctional bases. Sequences LGHDT (CDR1) and YNNKEL (CDR2) are obtained from the germline V gene (reference sequence). Ends trimmed: V by 3 bases, J by 5 bases; bases unmatched to a gene: 16. CDR3 length: 17 amino acids, cysteine to phenylalanine. Kept here is only the CDR3 DNA, which spans 51 bases and is read in frame from base 1.